This T cell receptor (beta chain) was identified in a study of T cells in narcolepsy. Background on the study: Enrolled donors included narcolepsy type 1 or type 2 patients and healthy controls.

For this clone: Its matching antigen is unknown.

Study observations and caveats: HCRT-specific and TRIB2-specific autoreactive clonotypes appeared among same-patient CSF and blood CD4+ clonotypes. Healthy controls reportedly lacked the autoreactive clonotypes serially found in patients' blood.

CDR1 SGHVS and CDR2 FQNEAQ come from the germline V gene. The CDR3 spans 13 residues. The ends lost 5 bases at V and 4 bases at J; junction bases unmatched: 3. Here immunoSEQ multiplex PCR was the method, and the copy in TCRdb shows in-frame clones only, minus some. The sample lists about 34,000 clones, around 83% seen once, with 2.5% in the top ten. V is TRBV7-8 and J is TRBJ2-3, with 7 bases lining up with TRBD2. The sequence derives from a human donor with narcolepsy. The sequencing sample was made of CD45RA- memory CD4+ T cells from PBMCs. The CDR3 protein is CASSAGLSDTQYF. CDR3 bases: TGTGCCAGCAGCGCGGGACTATCAGATACGCAGTATTTT. The entire variable domain, with the rest obtained from reference TRBV7-8 and TRBJ2-3, is as follows: GAGVSQSPRYKVAKRGQDVALRCDPISGHVSLFWYQQALGQGPEFLTYFQNEAQLDKSGLPSDRFFAERPEGSVSTLKIQRTQQEDSAVYLCASSAGLSDTQYFGPGTRLTVL.